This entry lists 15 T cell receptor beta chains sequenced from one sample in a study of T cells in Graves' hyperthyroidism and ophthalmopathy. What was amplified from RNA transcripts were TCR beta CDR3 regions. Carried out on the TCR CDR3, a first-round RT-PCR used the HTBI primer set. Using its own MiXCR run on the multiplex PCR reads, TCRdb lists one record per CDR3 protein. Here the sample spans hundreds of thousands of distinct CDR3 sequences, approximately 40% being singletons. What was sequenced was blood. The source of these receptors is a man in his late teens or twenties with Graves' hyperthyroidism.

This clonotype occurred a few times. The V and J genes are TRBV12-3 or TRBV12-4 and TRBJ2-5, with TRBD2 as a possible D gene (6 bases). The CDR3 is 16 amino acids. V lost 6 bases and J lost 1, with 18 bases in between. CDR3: CASRGNYRDSQETQYF. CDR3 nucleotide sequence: TGTGCCAGCAGGGGGAACTACCGGGACTCCCAAGAGACCCAGTACTTC.

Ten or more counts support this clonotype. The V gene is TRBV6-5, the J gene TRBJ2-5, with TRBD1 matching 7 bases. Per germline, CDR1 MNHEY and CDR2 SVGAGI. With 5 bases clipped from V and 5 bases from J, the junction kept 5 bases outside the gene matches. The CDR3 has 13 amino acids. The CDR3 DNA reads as TGTGCCAGCAGTACAGGGGTCAGGGAGACCCAGTACTTC. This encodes CASSTGVRETQYF.

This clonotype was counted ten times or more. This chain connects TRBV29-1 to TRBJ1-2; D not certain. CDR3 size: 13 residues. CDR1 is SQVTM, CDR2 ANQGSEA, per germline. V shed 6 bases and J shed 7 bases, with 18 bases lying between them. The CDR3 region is CSVSKGTSSGYTF. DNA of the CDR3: TGCAGCGTATCTAAGGGAACCTCATCTGGCTACACCTTC.

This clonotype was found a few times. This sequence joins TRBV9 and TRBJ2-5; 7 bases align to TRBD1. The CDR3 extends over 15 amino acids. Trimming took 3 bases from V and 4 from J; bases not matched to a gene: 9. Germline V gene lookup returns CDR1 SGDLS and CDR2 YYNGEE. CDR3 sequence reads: CASSGGQSNGETQYF. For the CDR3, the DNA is TGTGCCAGCAGCGGGGGACAGTCCAACGGAGAGACCCAGTACTTC.

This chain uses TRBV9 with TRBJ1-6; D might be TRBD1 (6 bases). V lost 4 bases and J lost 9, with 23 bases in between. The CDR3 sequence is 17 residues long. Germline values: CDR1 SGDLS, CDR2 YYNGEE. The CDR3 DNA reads TGTGCCAGCAGCCCTAGCGGGGTAGGGGGATATGGTTCACCCCTCCACTTT. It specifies CASSPSGVGGYGSPLHF.

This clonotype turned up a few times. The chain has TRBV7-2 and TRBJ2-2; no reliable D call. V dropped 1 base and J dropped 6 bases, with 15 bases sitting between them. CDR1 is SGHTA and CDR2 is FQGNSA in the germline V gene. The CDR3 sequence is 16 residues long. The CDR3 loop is CASSLGGVGPAGELFF. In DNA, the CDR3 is TGTGCCAGCAGCTTAGGGGGTGTCGGCCCCGCCGGGGAGCTGTTTTTT.

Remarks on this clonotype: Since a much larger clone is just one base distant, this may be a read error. Here the CDR3 reads CASSVGELLGNTVYF. The CDR3 bases are TGTGCCAGCAGCGTAGGGGAATTACTTGGAAACACCGTATATTTT. V is TRBV9 and J is TRBJ1-3; D ambiguous. The CDR3 sequence is 15 residues long. Germline assignment: CDR1 SGDLS and CDR2 YYNGEE.

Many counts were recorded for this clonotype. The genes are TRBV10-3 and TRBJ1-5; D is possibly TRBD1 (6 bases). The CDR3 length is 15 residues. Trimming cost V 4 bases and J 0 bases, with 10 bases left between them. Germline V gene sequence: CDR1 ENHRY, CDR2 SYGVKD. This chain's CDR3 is CAISGGGTSNQPQHF. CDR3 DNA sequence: TGTGCCATCAGTGGCGGGGGCACTAGCAATCAGCCCCAGCATTTT.

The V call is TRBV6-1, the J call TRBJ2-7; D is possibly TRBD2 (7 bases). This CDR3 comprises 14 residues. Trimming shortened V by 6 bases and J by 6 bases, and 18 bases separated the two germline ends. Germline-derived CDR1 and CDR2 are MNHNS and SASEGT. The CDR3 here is CASSRGGGSLEQYF. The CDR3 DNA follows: TGTGCCAGCAGCCGGGGAGGGGGGTCCCTCGAGCAGTACTTC.

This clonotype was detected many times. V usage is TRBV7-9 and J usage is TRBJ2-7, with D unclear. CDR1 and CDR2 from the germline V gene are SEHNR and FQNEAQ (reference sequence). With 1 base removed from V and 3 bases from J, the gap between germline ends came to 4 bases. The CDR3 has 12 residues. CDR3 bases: TGTGCCAGCAGCTTAGATTACTACGAGCAGTACTTC. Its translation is CASSLDYYEQYF. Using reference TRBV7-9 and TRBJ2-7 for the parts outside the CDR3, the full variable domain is DTGVSQNPRHKITKRGQNVTFRCDPISEHNRLYWYRQTLGQGPEFLTYFQNEAQLEKSRLLSDRFSAERPKGSFSTLEIQRTEQGDSAMYLCASSLDYYEQYFGPGTRLTVT.

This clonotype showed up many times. The CDR3 loop is CASSTRQIQETQYF. In DNA form, the CDR3 reads TGTGCCAGCAGCACGAGACAGATCCAAGAGACCCAGTACTTC. The V call is TRBV13, the J call TRBJ2-5; the D gene is possibly TRBD1 (5 bases). Trimming removed 5 bases from V and 1 base from J, with 11 bases in between. The CDR3 is 14 amino acids. Germline V gives CDR1 PRHDT, CDR2 FYEKMQ (reference sequence).

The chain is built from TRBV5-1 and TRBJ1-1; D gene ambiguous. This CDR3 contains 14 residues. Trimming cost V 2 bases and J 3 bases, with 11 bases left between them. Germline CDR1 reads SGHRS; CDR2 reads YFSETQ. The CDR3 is CASSFVNGDTEAFF. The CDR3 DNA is TGCGCCAGCAGCTTTGTTAATGGGGACACTGAAGCTTTCTTT. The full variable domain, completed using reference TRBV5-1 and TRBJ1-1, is KAGVTQTPRYLIKTRGQQVTLSCSPISGHRSVSWYQQTPGQGLQFLFEYFSETQRNKGNFPGRFSGRQFSNSRSEMNVSTLELGDSALYLCASSFVNGDTEAFFGQGTRLTVV.

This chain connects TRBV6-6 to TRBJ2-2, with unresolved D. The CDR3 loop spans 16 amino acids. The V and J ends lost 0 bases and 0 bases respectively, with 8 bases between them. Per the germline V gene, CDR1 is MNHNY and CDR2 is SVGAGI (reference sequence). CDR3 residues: CASSYSGNPNTGELFF. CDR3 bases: TGTGCCAGCAGTTACTCCGGCAATCCGAACACCGGGGAGCTGTTTTTT.

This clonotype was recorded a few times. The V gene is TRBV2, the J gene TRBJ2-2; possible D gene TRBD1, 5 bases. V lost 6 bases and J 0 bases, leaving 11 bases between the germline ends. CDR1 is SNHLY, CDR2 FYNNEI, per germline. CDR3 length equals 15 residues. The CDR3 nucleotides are TGTGCCAGCAGCCCGACAGCAGCGAACACCGGGGAGCTGTTTTTT. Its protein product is CASSPTAANTGELFF.

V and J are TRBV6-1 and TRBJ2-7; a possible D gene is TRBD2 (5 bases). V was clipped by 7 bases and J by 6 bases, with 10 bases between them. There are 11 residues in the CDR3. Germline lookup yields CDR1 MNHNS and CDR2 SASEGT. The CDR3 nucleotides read TGTGCCAGCAACGGGAATGGCGAGCAGTACTTC. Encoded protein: CASNGNGEQYF.